Following are 10 T cell receptor beta chains from one sample sequenced in a study of T cell changes during pregnancy in multiple sclerosis (dated by TCRdb to the late 2010s). The receptor library was made with the immunoSEQ multiplex PCR assay. TCRdb limited this immuneACCESS table to in-frame rearrangements with V and J called. A share of clones is missing; checked studies link under half to unresolved V genes, and the rest is unexplained. The sample records 55,000 to 95,000 clones, more than 80% of which are singletons. Approximately 2.1% of the sample belongs to the ten largest clones. The sequencing here drew on peripheral blood, taken in the second trimester of pregnancy. The source of these receptors is a female donor in good health, enrolled as a control in a pregnancy study.

The J gene is TRBJ1-4, the V gene TRBV15; 7 bases align to TRBD1. The CDR3 spans 15 residues. V dropped 5 bases and J dropped 5; count of bases not matched to a gene: 8. The V gene's germline CDR1 is LNHNV and CDR2 YYDKDF (reference sequence). The DNA for the CDR3 is TGTGCCACCAGCGGAGGAAGGACAGGCAATGAAAAACTGTTTTTT. This codes for CATSGGRTGNEKLFF.

The genes are TRBV7-3 and TRBJ1-1, with D possibly TRBD1 on 6 matching bases. CDR3 length: 16 amino acids. The V gene's germline CDR1 is SGHTA and CDR2 FQGTGA. Trimming took 1 base from V and 4 from J, leaving 16 bases between them. The CDR3 DNA follows: TGTGCCAGCAGCTTAAGGCGGGCAGGGGTGGGCACTGAAGCTTTCTTT. Translation gives CASSLRRAGVGTEAFF.

The rearrangement joins TRBV5-6 to TRBJ1-3; 7 bases agree with TRBD1. Germline CDR1 and CDR2: SGHDT and YYEEEE. V gave up 3 bases and J gave up 3 bases; unmatched junction bases: 6. This CDR3 has 15 amino acids. CDR3 protein: CASSYRGFFGNTIYF. CDR3 sequence (DNA): TGTGCCAGCAGCTACAGGGGTTTCTTTGGAAACACCATATATTTT.

V gene TRBV6-5 combines with J gene TRBJ2-1; 7 nucleotides agree with TRBD1. The CDR3 covers 15 residues. The trim removed 4 bases at V and 0 bases at J, leaving 3 bases unmatched. Germline CDR1 is MNHEY and CDR2 is SVGAGI. CDR3 coding DNA: TGTGCCAGCAGTTCGGACAGGAGCTCCTACAATGAGCAGTTCTTC. Its translation: CASSSDRSSYNEQFF.

The chain joins TRBV10-3 to TRBJ2-3; 7 nucleotides line up with TRBD2. This CDR3 spans 16 amino acids. V shed 0 bases and J 2 bases; nucleotides not matched to a gene: 5. Per germline, CDR1 ENHRY and CDR2 SYGVKD. CDR3 in amino acids: CAISESSGGYTDTQYF. The CDR3 bases are TGTGCCATCAGTGAGTCGTCGGGGGGATACACAGATACGCAGTATTTT.

Note on this clone: Relative to the germline gene, one junction end is altered; a read error may explain this. This chain links TRBV7-7 with TRBJ2-7; 8 positions agree with TRBD1. This CDR3 has 14 amino acids. The V gene's germline CDR1 is SSHAT and CDR2 FNYEAQ (reference sequence). The CDR3: CASSLGQGNYEQYF. The DNA for the CDR3 is TGTGCTAGCAGCCTTGGACAGGGAAACTACGAGCAGTACTTC.

This chain uses TRBV6-6 with TRBJ2-7; 7 positions agree with TRBD1. CDR1 MNHNY and CDR2 SVGAGI come from the germline V gene (reference sequence). CDR3 length: 14 amino acids. V trimming: 6 bases; J trimming: 7 bases; junction bases outside the gene matches: 12. CDR3 sequence: CASSLVGIRGEQYF. The DNA of the CDR3 is TGTGCCAGCAGCCTGGTTGGAATCAGGGGGGAGCAGTACTTC.

Remarks on this clone: A single base separates this from a much larger clone, so it may be a read error. This chain uses TRBV7-8 with TRBJ1-1; perhaps TRBD1 as D (5 bases). The germline V and J ends were trimmed by 2 bases and 1 base, with 5 bases remaining between them. Looked up from germline, CDR1 is SGHVS and CDR2 is FQNEAQ. This CDR3 has 13 residues. The CDR3 DNA is TGTGCCAGCAGCTTACAGGGGAACACTGAAGCTTTCTTT. Translated: CASSLQGNTEAFF.

The V call is TRBV7-9, the J call TRBJ1-2; D is possibly TRBD1 (6 bases). Trimming took 5 bases from V and 3 from J, leaving 10 bases between them. Germline V gene lookup returns CDR1 SEHNR and CDR2 FQNEAQ (reference sequence). The CDR3 contains 13 residues. CDR3 sequence: CASSPPGDYGYTF. The CDR3 DNA reads TGTGCCAGCAGCCCGCCAGGGGACTATGGCTACACCTTC. The full variable domain, with the rest looked up from reference TRBV7-9 and TRBJ1-2, is DTGVSQNPRHKITKRGQNVTFRCDPISEHNRLYWYRQTLGQGPEFLTYFQNEAQLEKSRLLSDRFSAERPKGSFSTLEIQRTEQGDSAMYLCASSPPGDYGYTFGSGTRLTVV.

The CDR3: CASSTAGTGDYEQYF. As DNA, the CDR3 is TGTGCCAGCAGTACAGCCGGGACAGGGGACTACGAGCAGTACTTC. The chain couples TRBV28 to TRBJ2-7; TRBD1 aligns across 10 bases. The junction had 7 bases not matched to a gene; V was cut back by 5 bases and J by 3 bases. The CDR3 consists of 15 residues. Germline-derived CDR1 and CDR2 are MDHEN and SYDVKM. Variable domain in full (rest from reference TRBV28 and TRBJ2-7): DVKVTQSSRYLVKRTGEKVFLECVQDMDHENMFWYRQDPGLGLRLIYFSYDVKMKEKGDIPEGYSVSREKKERFSLILESASTNQTSMYLCASSTAGTGDYEQYFGPGTRLTVT.